One sample yielded the 11 T cell receptor beta chains listed below, sequenced in a study of T-cell reconstitution after alpha-beta-depleted transplantation in children. Construction of the TCRbeta library involved unique molecular identifiers. TCRdb ran MiXCR on the PCR reads and lists one entry per CDR3 protein. The sample holds some 200,000 distinct CDR3 sequences, more than 12% seen once. Here the sequenced sample was PBMCs from the stem cell graft donor, taken from the stem cell graft. The receptors come from a human donor who donated a stem cell graft to a child with acute lymphoblastic leukemia.

This clonotype appeared many times. J is TRBJ2-7 and V is TRBV11-3; perhaps D is TRBD1 or TRBD2 (5 bases each). The CDR3 loop spans 16 amino acids. The germline V and J ends were trimmed by 2 bases and 1 base, with 15 bases remaining between them. Germline V CDR1 and CDR2: SGHNT, YENEEA. The CDR3 spells CASSLKSGGPSYEQYF. The CDR3 DNA is TGTGCCAGCAGCTTAAAATCTGGGGGTCCTTCCTACGAGCAGTACTTC. Full variable domain (rest looked up from reference TRBV11-3 and TRBJ2-7): EAGVVQSPRYKIIEKKQPVAFWCNPISGHNTLYWYLQNLGQGPELLIRYENEEAVDDSQLPKDRFSAERLKGVDSTLKIQPAELGDSAVYLCASSLKSGGPSYEQYFGPGTRLTVT.

This clonotype was observed many times. The chain couples TRBV29-1 to TRBJ2-3; D unresolved. Germline CDR1 and CDR2: SQVTM and ANQGSEA. The germline V and J ends were trimmed by 5 bases and 0 bases, with 15 bases remaining between them. The CDR3 runs to 15 residues. The CDR3 region is CSVIRLDTSTDTQYF. In nucleotides, the CDR3 is TGCAGCGTTATTAGACTGGATACTAGCACAGATACGCAGTATTTT.

This clonotype was found many times. The chain recombines TRBV7-8 with TRBJ1-4; no firm D call. With 4 bases removed from V and 2 bases from J, the gap between germline ends came to 11 bases. CDR1 is SGHVS and CDR2 is FQNEAQ in the germline V gene. The CDR3 length is 15 residues. The CDR3 reads CASSSAWRTNEKLFF. CDR3 coding DNA: TGTGCCAGCAGCTCGGCATGGAGGACTAATGAAAAACTGTTTTTT.

The gene calls are TRBV11-2 and TRBJ2-7, with D uncertain. With 3 bases removed from V and 4 bases from J, the gap between germline ends came to 13 bases. Germline assignment: CDR1 SGHAT and CDR2 FQNNGV. This CDR3 contains 14 residues. The CDR3 protein is CASSLFETPYEQYF. Written as DNA, the CDR3 is TGTGCCAGCAGCTTGTTTGAGACACCTTACGAGCAGTACTTC.

This clonotype was recorded many times. V gene TRBV5-1 combines with J gene TRBJ2-5; D remains unclear. V was cut by 4 bases and J by 0 bases, with 4 bases left in between. This CDR3 region has 12 residues. CDR1 is SGHRS and CDR2 is YFSETQ in the germline V gene. Here the CDR3 DNA reads TGCGCCAGCAGCAGGTACCAAGAGACCCAGTACTTC. Translating it yields CASSRYQETQYF.

In its sample, this clonotype was seen many times. The J gene is TRBJ2-7, the V gene TRBV7-9; tentative D call: TRBD1 (6 bases). The CDR3 sequence is 12 residues long. V lost 5 bases, J lost 1 base, and 6 bases lay in between. CDR1 and CDR2 (germline): SEHNR, FQNEAQ (reference sequence). CDR3 nucleotides: TGTGCCAGCAGCACAGGGTCCTACGAGCAGTACTTC. It encodes CASSTGSYEQYF. The entire variable domain, with the rest obtained from reference TRBV7-9 and TRBJ2-7, is as follows: DTGVSQNPRHKITKRGQNVTFRCDPISEHNRLYWYRQTLGQGPEFLTYFQNEAQLEKSRLLSDRFSAERPKGSFSTLEIQRTEQGDSAMYLCASSTGSYEQYFGPGTRLTVT.

This clonotype was picked up many times. The gene calls are TRBV29-1 and TRBJ2-3; D is undetermined. V shed 4 bases and J shed 7 bases, with 15 bases lying between them. The CDR3 is made up of 13 amino acids. From germline, CDR1 is SQVTM and CDR2 ANQGSEA. The CDR3 nucleotides are TGCAGCGTTGGTTCCCAGGTTGGGTATACGCAGTATTTT. This encodes CSVGSQVGYTQYF.

This clonotype was seen ten or more times. The chain has TRBV5-1 and TRBJ2-1; no clear D. The CDR3 extends over 16 amino acids. Trimming took 5 bases from V and 0 from J, leaving 15 bases between them. CDR1 SGHRS and CDR2 YFSETQ come from the germline V gene. CDR3 protein: CASRQSLRYSYNEQFF. The CDR3 nucleotides read TGCGCCAGCAGGCAGAGCCTACGATACTCCTACAATGAGCAGTTCTTC.

In this sample, this clonotype turned up many times. J is TRBJ1-2 and V is TRBV12-3 or TRBV12-4; 10 bases fit TRBD1. The V segment lost 3 bases and the J segment 4 bases; nucleotides outside the gene matches: 8. This CDR3 spans 16 amino acids. CDR3 sequence: CASSFRRTGGVYGYTF. The CDR3 region has the DNA TGTGCCAGCAGTTTCCGTAGGACAGGGGGAGTCTATGGCTACACCTTC.

This clonotype was counted at least ten times. The chain couples TRBV5-6 to TRBJ2-2, with D unclear. Between the trimmed V and J ends, which lost 2 bases and 6 bases, there was a span of 11 bases. This CDR3 spans 14 amino acids. From germline, CDR1 is SGHDT and CDR2 YYEEEE. The CDR3 protein is CASSFITGSGELFF. Written as DNA, the CDR3 is TGTGCCAGCAGCTTTATAACCGGTTCCGGGGAGCTGTTTTTT.

This clonotype was seen many times. This rearrangement joins TRBV3-1 to TRBJ1-2; TRBD1 matches 9 bases. The germline CDR1 and CDR2 sequences are LGHDT and YNNKEL (reference sequence). The CDR3 is made up of 14 amino acids. J was trimmed by 9 bases and V by 4 bases; bases with no gene match: 9. This CDR3 is CASSLGQGIASYTF. The CDR3 bases are TGTGCCAGCAGCCTCGGACAGGGGATTGCGAGCTACACCTTC.